This T cell receptor beta chain emerged from a study of T cell responses to AZD1222 COVID-19 vaccine. Study results and limitations: Among vaccine-associated CD4 TCRs, coverage spanned spike, with dominance at 160-218 and 743-854.

For this clone: Antigen unknown.

Profiled with immunoSEQ multiplex PCR; TCRdb holds only in-frame clones, not every one. The data contain just under 55,000 clones, roughly nine tenths of them singletons. V dropped 7 bases and J dropped 4 bases, with 13 bases sitting between them. CDR3 size: 13 residues. Sequenced here: peripheral blood, sampled on day 0 of AZD1222 vaccination. The V call is TRBV12-3 or TRBV12-4, the J call TRBJ2-5; D ambiguous. This TCR was recovered from an adult in good health. The CDR3 sequence is CASNIWGTETQYF. The CDR3 bases are TGTGCCAGCAACATATGGGGTACAGAGACCCAGTACTTC.